The 5 T cell receptor beta chains below come from one sample, sequenced in a study of blood T cell repertoires in COVID-19. Sequencing was performed with immunoSEQ multiplex PCR; in TCRdb, only in-frame clones are kept and a portion is missing. The sample consists of roughly 81,000 clones, about 87% of them appearing once. Sample: peripheral blood. These receptors were obtained from a man aged 35 to 55 with acute or convalescent COVID-19.

The chain combines TRBV11-2 with TRBJ1-3, with a weak D call TRBD1 (5 bases). Germline V gives CDR1 SGHAT, CDR2 FQNNGV. The CDR3 is 16 residues long. V lost 7 bases and J lost 0, with 16 bases in between. CDR3 protein: CASTPFGGDSGNTIYF. DNA for the CDR3: TGTGCCAGCACACCCTTCGGGGGAGACTCTGGAAACACCATATATTTT.

The V gene is TRBV6-6, the J gene TRBJ2-3, with 9 bases lining up with TRBD2. V gave up 2 bases and J gave up 5 bases; unmatched junction bases: 5. Germline assignment: CDR1 MNHNY and CDR2 SVGAGI (reference sequence). The CDR3 extends over 15 amino acids. CDR3 amino acids: CASSYPGLARDTQYF. CDR3 DNA sequence: TGTGCCAGCAGTTACCCTGGACTAGCGAGAGATACGCAGTATTTT.

This chain joins TRBV21-1 and TRBJ2-7; TRBD1 is the table's D call and was not checked against the DNA. TRBV21-1 is shown as a pseudogene. The CDR3 covers 17 residues. CDR3 loop: CASSKVRQDARSYEQYF. The CDR3 DNA sequence: TGTGCCAGCAGCAAAGTGAGACAGGACGCCCGTTCCTACGAGCAGTACTTC.

The V gene is TRBV5-8, the J gene TRBJ2-5; TRBD1 aligns across 7 bases. The germline V gene encodes CDR1 SGHTS and CDR2 YDEGEE. V shed 0 bases, J shed 5 bases, and the junction held 7 bases outside the gene matches. CDR3 size: 15 residues. CDR3 amino acids: CASSLDQGVRETQYF. In DNA, the CDR3 is TGTGCCAGCAGCTTGGACCAGGGGGTTAGGGAGACCCAGTACTTC.

This chain connects TRBV18 to TRBJ1-4; tentative D call: TRBD1 (5 bases). The germline V gene encodes CDR1 KGHSH and CDR2 LQKENI. CDR3 size: 15 residues. V dropped 3 bases and J dropped 0 bases, with 8 bases sitting between them. The CDR3 sequence: CASSPSGSTNEKLFF. The CDR3 nucleotides read TGTGCCAGCTCACCCTCAGGGTCAACTAATGAAAAACTGTTTTTT.